This T cell receptor (beta chain) was obtained from a study of T-cell memory formation after mild COVID-19. General observations from the study: The pre-infection memory compartment contained some responding clones, suggesting cross-reactive memory joined.

Germline assignment: CDR1 SGHVS and CDR2 FQNEAQ. J gave up 2 bases and V 2 bases, and 8 bases lay outside the gene matches. The CDR3 covers 17 residues. A word on this clonotype: The antigen is undetermined.

Constant-segment primers served in 5'RACE that generated TCR alpha and TCR beta cDNA libraries bearing sample barcodes and UMIs. TCRdb re-derived calls from the 5' RACE reads in MiXCR, one entry per CDR3 protein. The table shows about 82,000 distinct CDR3 sequences, with 9.5% to 15% occurring only once. This chain links TRBV7-8 with TRBJ2-5; 10 nucleotides match TRBD2. This TCR was recovered from a man aged 18 to 30 who had mild COVID-19 (a few samples of this study predate the infection). Cell type and time point are not known. Sequencing was performed on PBMCs or a T cell subset sorted from them (not recorded which). The chain's CDR3 is CASSLRLAGEWQETQYF. The CDR3 region has the DNA TGTGCCAGCAGCTTACGCCTAGCGGGAGAATGGCAAGAGACCCAGTACTTC.